This T cell receptor (beta chain) originates from a study of response to subunit inactivated influenza vaccine. In this sample, this clonotype turned up a few times. Its matching antigen is unknown. Each CDR3 protein is one row after TCRdb ran MiXCR on the RT-PCR reads. This sample has hundreds of thousands of distinct CDR3 sequences; about 14% occur once, and the top ten carry 6.5% to 8.5%. Study results and caveats: Each seasonal influenza vaccination recruits few new T cells, the authors suggested.

The junction had 3 bases not matched to a gene; V was cut back by 7 bases and J by 9 bases. CDR3 size: 10 residues. The germline V gene has CDR1 SQVTM and CDR2 ANQGSEA. The rearrangement joins TRBV29-1 to TRBJ1-1; TRBD1 aligns across 9 bases. This specimen consisted of PBMCs from blood, obtained 14 days before vaccination. The source is a man aged 45-60 years who received an inactivated influenza vaccine. DNA for the CDR3: TGCAGCGCCGGACAGGGGAAAGCTTTCTTT. Translation: CSAGQGKAFF.